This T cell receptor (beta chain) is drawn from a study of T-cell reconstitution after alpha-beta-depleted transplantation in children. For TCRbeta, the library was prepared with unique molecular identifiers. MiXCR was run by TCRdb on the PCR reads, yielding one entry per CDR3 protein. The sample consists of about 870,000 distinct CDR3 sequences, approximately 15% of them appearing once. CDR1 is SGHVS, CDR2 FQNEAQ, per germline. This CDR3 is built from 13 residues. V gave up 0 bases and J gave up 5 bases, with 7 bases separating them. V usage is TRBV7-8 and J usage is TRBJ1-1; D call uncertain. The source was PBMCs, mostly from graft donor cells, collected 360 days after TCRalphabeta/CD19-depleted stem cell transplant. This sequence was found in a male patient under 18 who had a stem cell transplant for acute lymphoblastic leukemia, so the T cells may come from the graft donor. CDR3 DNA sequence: TGTGCCAGCAGCTTAGCGAGTAGGACTGAAGCTTTCTTT. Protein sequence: CASSLASRTEAFF.